The entry that follows covers one TCR beta chain sequence. Its target antigen remains unknown. The sample belongs to a study of monozygotic twins with inflammatory bowel disease (dated by TCRdb to the late 2010s). In terms of the full investigation: The complete study included approximately 28 monozygotic twin pairs: 19 IBD-discordant Danish pairs and nine German pairs, of which four were IBD-concordant and five were IBD-discordant. Each individual had, on average, about 151 000 unique TCRalpha sequences and 181 000 unique TCRbeta sequences available for analysis. Disease-associated traits were sought mainly through comparisons between IBD patients and their genetically identical healthy co-twins within discordant pairs. Points the paper makes about the study in general: Repertoire similarity did not differ between concordant and discordant twins, which could be due to limited statistical power. Background noise and inter-individual variability may have been introduced into the repertoires by the differing immunosuppressive treatments among patients. Fewer clonotypes were shared with other individuals by IBD patients than by healthy twins, most markedly in patients showing signs of disease activity. No single strong signal or clonotype linked to IBD turned up in the results, so the idea that one exists was not supported. A decrease in TCRbeta repertoire diversity, as measured by inverse Simpson index, was observed in IBD patients compared with their healthy co-twins. The analysis was unable to tell apart different T cell subtypes.

As encoded in the germline V gene, CDR1 is MGHRA while CDR2 is YSYEKL. From the cysteine through the phenylalanine, the CDR3 covers 14 amino acids. No DNA accompanies this entry. From each donor, an approximately 2.5 ml peripheral blood sample was collected into PAXgene tubes and stored at -80 degrees C. Without any T cell sorting, total RNA was extracted from whole blood using the PAXgene blood miRNA kit on an automated QIAcube. Deep TCRalpha and TCRbeta repertoire profiling with unique molecular barcoding was performed on peripheral blood of monozygotic twin pairs concordant or discordant for inflammatory bowel disease. Smoking habits were recorded for all twin pairs, with individuals classified as current, former or never smokers. Libraries were prepared through 5' RACE. For each TCR library, around 3,800 ng of total RNA was used. For each sample, cDNA synthesis was carried out in eight separate reactions using SMARTScribe reverse transcriptase. During cDNA synthesis, template switching was used to introduce unique molecular identifiers that contained a 6-nucleotide sample barcode. TCRalpha and TCRbeta cDNA was amplified in two nested PCRs of 16 and 9 cycles, and bead purification was carried out after each PCR. Before amplification, the cDNA was treated with uracil DNA-glycosylase and purified using the QIAquick PCR purification kit. The second PCR was the step at which Illumina TruSeq-compatible adapters and sample-specific barcodes were added. Library quality and concentration were checked on TapeStation and Qubit, and libraries were pooled at around 4.9 ng each. Sequencing of pooled libraries was carried out on an Illumina HiSeq2500 single-index Rapid Run using 2 x 100 bp reads and custom sequencing primers. From the authors' description of their analysis: PCR and sequencing errors were corrected by UMI-based consensus assembly using MiGEC version 1.2.6. MiXCR version 2.1.1 was used for V(D)J alignment, clonotype assembly and CDR3 extraction. To normalise gene usage, clonotype sharing and MAIT/NKT TCR abundance, the top 1000, 10 000 and 20 000 clonotypes in each sample were analysed. After downsampling to 27 000 UMIs, diversity was calculated as the inverse Simpson index using the vegan R package. Statistical testing used paired Mann-Whitney U tests on the discordant twin pairs and applied Benjamini-Hochberg correction for multiple testing. TCRdb reprocessed the public reads and reports one entry per CDR3 protein sequence, without DNA. TCRdb's processing, not the authors' own work, is the source of the V and J calls. This sample's table contains around 380,000 distinct CDR3 sequences. The ten top clones hold 2% to 3% of the sample.

This receptor was obtained from a human donor with ulcerative colitis or Crohn's disease, or a healthy co-twin of an affected twin (not recorded which). The chain was built from TRBV4-1 and TRBJ1-1. What was sequenced was blood. The CDR3 protein is CASSQREKVTEAFF.